This T cell receptor (beta chain) appears in the sequencing data of a study of cytomegalovirus exposure and HLA in healthy donors. Unmatched junction bases numbered 9, after V lost 6 bases and J lost 5 bases. In germline, CDR1 is SEHNR, CDR2 FQNEAQ (reference sequence). This CDR3 has 16 amino acids. This clone has more than one count but fewer than ten. The antigen is not known. Broader study findings: Relative to equally common others, HLA-associated TCR beta chains showed greater clonal expansion in a later analysis. Excluded were some V segments that proved indistinguishable, including TRBV6-2 and TRBV6-3.

Primers: 60 Vbeta forward and 13 Jbeta reverse. The assay was immunoSEQ multiplex PCR, and TCRdb's table has in-frame clones only and misses some. The sample contains fewer than 250,000 clones, 70% to 90% of which appear only once. V usage is TRBV7-9 and J usage is TRBJ2-3; 12 positions agree with TRBD2. Sequenced: PBMCs. The origin of this receptor is a human donor in good health. The CDR3 DNA reads TGTGCCAGCAGTCCCCTGACTAGCGGGAGTGGAGATACGCAGTATTTT. It codes for CASSPLTSGSGDTQYF.